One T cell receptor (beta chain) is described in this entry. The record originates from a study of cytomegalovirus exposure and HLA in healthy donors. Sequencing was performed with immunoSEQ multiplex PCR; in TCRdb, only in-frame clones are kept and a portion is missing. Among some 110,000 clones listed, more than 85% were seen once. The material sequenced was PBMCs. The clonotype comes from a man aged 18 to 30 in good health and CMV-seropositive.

Here the CDR3 DNA reads TGTGCCAGCAGCTCTCCAGGTGCTATTTCTAGCACAGATACGCAGTATTTT. Protein sequence: CASSSPGAISSTDTQYF. The chain recombines TRBV7-6 with TRBJ2-3, with D hard to call. Trimming took 4 bases from V and 0 from J, leaving 17 bases between them. There are 17 residues in the CDR3. Germline V gene lookup returns CDR1 SGHVS and CDR2 FNYEAQ. Looking up the rest from reference TRBV7-6 and TRBJ2-3 gives the full variable domain: GAGVSQSPRYKVTKRGQDVALRCDPISGHVSLYWYRQALGQGPEFLTYFNYEAQQDKSGLPNDRFSAERPEGSISTLTIQRTEQRDSAMYRCASSSPGAISSTDTQYFGPGTRLTVL.